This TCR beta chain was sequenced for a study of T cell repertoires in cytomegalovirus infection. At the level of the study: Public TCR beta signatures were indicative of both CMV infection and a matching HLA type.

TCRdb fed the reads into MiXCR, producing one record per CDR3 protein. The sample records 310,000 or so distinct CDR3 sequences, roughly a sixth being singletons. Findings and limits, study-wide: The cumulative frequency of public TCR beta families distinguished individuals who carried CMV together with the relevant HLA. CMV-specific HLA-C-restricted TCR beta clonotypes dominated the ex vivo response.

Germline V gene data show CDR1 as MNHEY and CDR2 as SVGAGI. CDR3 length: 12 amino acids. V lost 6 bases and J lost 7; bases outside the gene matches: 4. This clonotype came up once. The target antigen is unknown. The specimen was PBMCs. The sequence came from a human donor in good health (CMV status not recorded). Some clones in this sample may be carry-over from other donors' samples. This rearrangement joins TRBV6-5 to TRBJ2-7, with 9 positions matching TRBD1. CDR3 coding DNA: TGTGCCAGCAGAGAGGGACAGGGAGAGCAGTACTTC. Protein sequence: CASREGQGEQYF.